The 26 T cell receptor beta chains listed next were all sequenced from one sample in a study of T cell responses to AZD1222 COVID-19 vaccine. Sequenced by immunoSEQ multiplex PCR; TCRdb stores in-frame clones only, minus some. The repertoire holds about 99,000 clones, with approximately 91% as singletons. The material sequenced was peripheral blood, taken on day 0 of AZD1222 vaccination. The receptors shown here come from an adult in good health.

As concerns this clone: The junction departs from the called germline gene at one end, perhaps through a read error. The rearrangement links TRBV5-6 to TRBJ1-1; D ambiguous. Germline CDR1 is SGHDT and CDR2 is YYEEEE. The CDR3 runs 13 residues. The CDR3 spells CASTMGYVTDAFF. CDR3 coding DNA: TGTGCCAGCACCATGGGTTATGTCACTGATGCTTTCTTT.

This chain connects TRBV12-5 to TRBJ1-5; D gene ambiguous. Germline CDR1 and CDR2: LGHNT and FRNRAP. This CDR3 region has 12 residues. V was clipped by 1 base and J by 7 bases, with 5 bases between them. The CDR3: CASGLDLQPQHF. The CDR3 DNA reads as TGTGCTAGTGGTTTGGACTTACAGCCCCAGCATTTT.

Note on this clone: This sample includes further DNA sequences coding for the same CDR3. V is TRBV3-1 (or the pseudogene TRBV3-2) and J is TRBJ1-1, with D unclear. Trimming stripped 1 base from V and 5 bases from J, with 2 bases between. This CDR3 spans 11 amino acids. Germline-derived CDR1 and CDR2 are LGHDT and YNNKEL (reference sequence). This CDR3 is CASSQGTEAFF. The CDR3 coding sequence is TGTGCCAGCAGCCAAGGGACTGAAGCTTTCTTT.

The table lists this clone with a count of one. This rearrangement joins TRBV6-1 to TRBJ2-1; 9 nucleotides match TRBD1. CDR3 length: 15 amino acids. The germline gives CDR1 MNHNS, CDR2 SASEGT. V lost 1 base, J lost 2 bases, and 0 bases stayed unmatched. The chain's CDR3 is CASSEGQGAYNEQFF. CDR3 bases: TGTGCCAGCAGTGAAGGACAGGGGGCCTACAATGAGCAGTTCTTC.

CDR3 bases: TGTGCCAGCAGCGAAACCGGGACACCTAACAATGAGCAGTTCTTC. As protein: CASSETGTPNNEQFF. The chain couples TRBV2 to TRBJ2-1; a weak D match, TRBD1 (6 bases). The CDR3 length is 15 residues. The germline V gene has CDR1 SNHLY and CDR2 FYNNEI. V was pared by 6 bases and J by 5 bases, with 17 bases between.

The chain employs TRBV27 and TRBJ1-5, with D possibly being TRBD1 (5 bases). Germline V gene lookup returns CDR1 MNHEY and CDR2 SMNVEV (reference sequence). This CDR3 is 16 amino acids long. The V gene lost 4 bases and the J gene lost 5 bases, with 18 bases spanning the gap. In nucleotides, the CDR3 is TGTGCCAGCAGTTCGACCGAGCAGGGTAGGGATCAGCCCCAGCATTTT. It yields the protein CASSSTEQGRDQPQHF.

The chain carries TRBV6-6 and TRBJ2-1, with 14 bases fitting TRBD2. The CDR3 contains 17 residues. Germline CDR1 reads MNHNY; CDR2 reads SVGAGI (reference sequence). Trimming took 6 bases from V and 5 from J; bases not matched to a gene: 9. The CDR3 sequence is CASRRSLGLAGDNEQFF. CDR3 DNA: TGTGCCAGCAGACGATCCTTGGGACTAGCGGGGGACAATGAGCAGTTCTTC.

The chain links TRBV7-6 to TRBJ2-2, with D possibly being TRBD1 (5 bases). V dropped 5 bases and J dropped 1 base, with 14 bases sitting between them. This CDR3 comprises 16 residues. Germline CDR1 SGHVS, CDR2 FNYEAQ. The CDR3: CASSVRTPWNTGELFF. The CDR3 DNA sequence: TGTGCCAGCAGCGTCAGGACACCCTGGAACACCGGGGAGCTGTTTTTT.

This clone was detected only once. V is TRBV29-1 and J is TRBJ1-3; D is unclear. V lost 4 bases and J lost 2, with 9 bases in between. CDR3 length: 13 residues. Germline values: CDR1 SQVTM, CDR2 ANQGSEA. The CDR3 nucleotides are TGCAGCGTTGCTGCTCAGACTGGAAACACCATATATTTT. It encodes CSVAAQTGNTIYF.

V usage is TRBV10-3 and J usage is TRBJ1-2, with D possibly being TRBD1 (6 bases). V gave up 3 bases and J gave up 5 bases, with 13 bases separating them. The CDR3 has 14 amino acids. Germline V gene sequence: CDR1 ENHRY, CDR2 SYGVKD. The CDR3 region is CAISEGEGGYGYTF. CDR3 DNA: TGTGCCATCAGTGAAGGGGAGGGGGGTTATGGCTACACCTTC.

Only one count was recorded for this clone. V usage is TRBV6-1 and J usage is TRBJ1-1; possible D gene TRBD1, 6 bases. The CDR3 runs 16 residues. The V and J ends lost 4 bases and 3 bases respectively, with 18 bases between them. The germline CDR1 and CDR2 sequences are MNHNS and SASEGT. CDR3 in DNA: TGTGCCAGCAGTGCCTCAACAGGGAGCGTGGACACTGAAGCTTTCTTT. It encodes CASSASTGSVDTEAFF.

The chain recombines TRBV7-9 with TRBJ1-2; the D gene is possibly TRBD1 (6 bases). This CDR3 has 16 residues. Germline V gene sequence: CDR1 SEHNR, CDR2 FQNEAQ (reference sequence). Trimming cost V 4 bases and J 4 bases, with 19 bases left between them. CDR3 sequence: CASSSTPGGEAYGYTF. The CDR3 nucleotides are TGTGCCAGCAGCTCCACCCCGGGGGGCGAGGCCTATGGCTACACCTTC.

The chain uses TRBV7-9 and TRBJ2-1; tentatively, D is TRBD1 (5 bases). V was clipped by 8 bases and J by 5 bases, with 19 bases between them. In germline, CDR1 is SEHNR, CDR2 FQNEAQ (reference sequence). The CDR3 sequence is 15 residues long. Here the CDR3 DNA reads TGTGCCAGCGCAATTCAGGGCAGGTTCCACAATGAGCAGTTCTTC. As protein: CASAIQGRFHNEQFF.

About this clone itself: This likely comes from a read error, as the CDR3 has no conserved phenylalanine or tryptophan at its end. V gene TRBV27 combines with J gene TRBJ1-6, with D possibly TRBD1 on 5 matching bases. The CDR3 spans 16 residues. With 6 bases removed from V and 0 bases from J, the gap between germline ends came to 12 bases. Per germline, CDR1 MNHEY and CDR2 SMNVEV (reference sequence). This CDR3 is CASSPRGSSYNSPLHL. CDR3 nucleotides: TGTGCCAGCAGCCCCCGGGGGAGCTCCTATAATTCACCCCTCCACCTT.

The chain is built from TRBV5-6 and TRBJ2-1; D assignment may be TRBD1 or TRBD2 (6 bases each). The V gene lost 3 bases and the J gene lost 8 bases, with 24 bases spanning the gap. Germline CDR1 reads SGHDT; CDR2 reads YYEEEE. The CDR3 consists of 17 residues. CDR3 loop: CASSSLVGGPQVDEQFF. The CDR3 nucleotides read TGTGCCAGCAGCTCGTTAGTGGGGGGCCCCCAGGTGGATGAGCAGTTCTTC.

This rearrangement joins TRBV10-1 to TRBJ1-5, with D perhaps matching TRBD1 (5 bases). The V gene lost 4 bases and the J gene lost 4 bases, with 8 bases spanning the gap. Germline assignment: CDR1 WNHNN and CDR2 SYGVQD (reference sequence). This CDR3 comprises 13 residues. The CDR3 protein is CASSAGLNQPQHF. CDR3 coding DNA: TGCGCCAGCAGTGCAGGGCTGAATCAGCCCCAGCATTTT.

The chain's CDR3 is CSVEWSGKNYGYTF. CDR3 sequence (DNA): TGCAGCGTTGAATGGAGCGGCAAAAACTATGGCTACACCTTC. The rearrangement joins TRBV29-1 to TRBJ1-2; unclear D gene. V lost 2 bases and J 2 bases, leaving 12 bases between the germline ends. Germline lookup yields CDR1 SQVTM and CDR2 ANQGSEA. CDR3 length: 14 amino acids.

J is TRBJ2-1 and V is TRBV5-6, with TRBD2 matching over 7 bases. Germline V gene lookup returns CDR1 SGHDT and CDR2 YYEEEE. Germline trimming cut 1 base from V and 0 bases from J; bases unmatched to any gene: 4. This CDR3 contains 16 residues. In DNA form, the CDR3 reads TGTGCCAGCAGCTTGAAGTGGGGGGGCTCCTACAATGAGCAGTTCTTC. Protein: CASSLKWGGSYNEQFF.

The CDR3 sequence: CAFSLYGYTF. CDR3 DNA: TGTGCCTTTTCCCTCTATGGCTACACCTTC. V is TRBV30 and J is TRBJ1-2; D not resolved. CDR1 GTSNPN and CDR2 SVGIG come from the germline V gene (reference sequence). Between the trimmed V and J ends, which lost 7 bases and 4 bases, there was a span of 7 bases. This CDR3 contains 10 residues.

The CDR3 region is CASSLDMGTAGTDTQYF. CDR3 coding DNA: TGTGCCAGCAGCTTAGACATGGGGACAGCGGGCACAGATACGCAGTATTTT. The rearrangement links TRBV11-3 to TRBJ2-3; 7 bases line up with TRBD1. The CDR3 has 17 amino acids. Germline CDR1 reads SGHNT; CDR2 reads YENEEA. After removal of 0 bases from V and 1 base from J, the junction contained 7 bases not matched to a gene. The complete variable domain, with remaining parts taken from reference TRBV11-3 and TRBJ2-3, reads EAGVVQSPRYKIIEKKQPVAFWCNPISGHNTLYWYLQNLGQGPELLIRYENEEAVDDSQLPKDRFSAERLKGVDSTLKIQPAELGDSAVYLCASSLDMGTAGTDTQYFGPGTRLTVL.

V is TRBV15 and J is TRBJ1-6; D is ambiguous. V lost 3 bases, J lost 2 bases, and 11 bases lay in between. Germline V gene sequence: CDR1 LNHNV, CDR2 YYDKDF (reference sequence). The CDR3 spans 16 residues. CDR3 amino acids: CATSRGLLAYNSPLHF. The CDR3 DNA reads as TGTGCCACCAGCAGGGGCCTTTTGGCCTATAATTCACCCCTCCACTTT.

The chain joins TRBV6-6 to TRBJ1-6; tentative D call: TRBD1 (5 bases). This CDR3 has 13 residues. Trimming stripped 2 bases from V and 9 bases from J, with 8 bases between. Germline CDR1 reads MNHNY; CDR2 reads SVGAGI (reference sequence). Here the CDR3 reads CASSYADSSPLHF. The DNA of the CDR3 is TGTGCCAGCAGTTACGCCGACAGTTCACCCCTCCACTTT.

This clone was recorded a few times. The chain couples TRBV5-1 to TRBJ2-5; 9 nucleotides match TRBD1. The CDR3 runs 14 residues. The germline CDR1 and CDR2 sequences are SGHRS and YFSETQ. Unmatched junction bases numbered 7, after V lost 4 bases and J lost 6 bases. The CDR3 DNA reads TGCGCCAGCAGCGGGACAGGGAGTGCGAAGACCCAGTACTTC. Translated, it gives CASSGTGSAKTQYF.

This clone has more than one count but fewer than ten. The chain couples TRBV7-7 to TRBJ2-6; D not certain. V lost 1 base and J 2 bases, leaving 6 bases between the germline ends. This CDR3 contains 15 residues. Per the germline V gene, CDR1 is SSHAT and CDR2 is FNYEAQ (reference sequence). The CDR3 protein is CASSLGVAGANVLTF. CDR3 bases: TGTGCCAGCAGCTTAGGGGTGGCTGGGGCCAACGTCCTGACTTTC. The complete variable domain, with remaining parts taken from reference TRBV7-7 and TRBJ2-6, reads GAGVSQSPRYKVTKRGQDVTLRCDPISSHATLYWYQQALGQGPEFLTYFNYEAQPDKSGLPSDRFSAERPEGSISTLTIQRTEQRDSAMYRCASSLGVAGANVLTFGAGSRLTVL.

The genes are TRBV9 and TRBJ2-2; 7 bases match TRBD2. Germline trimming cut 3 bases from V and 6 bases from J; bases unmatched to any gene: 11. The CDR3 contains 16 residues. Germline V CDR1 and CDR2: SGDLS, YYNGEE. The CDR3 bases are TGTGCCAGCAGCGCTCCCGGACTAGTCAACGCCGGGGAGCTGTTTTTT. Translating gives CASSAPGLVNAGELFF.

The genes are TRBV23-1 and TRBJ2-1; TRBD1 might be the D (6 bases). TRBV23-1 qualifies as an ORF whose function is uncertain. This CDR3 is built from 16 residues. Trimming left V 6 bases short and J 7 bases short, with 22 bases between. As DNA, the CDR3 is TGCGCCAGCAGCCAACAAGGGGGAGTGGGGGAGAATGAGCAGTTCTTC. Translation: CASSQQGGVGENEQFF.